This T cell receptor (beta chain) is drawn from a study of T-cell memory formation after mild COVID-19. In the study overall: There were largely donor-specific TCR clusters. General observations from the study: Contracting clones localized mainly to CM and EM when CD4+ and mainly to EMRA when CD8+. Clones that shrank (day 15 to 85) were balanced CD4/CD8, whereas later expanders leaned CD4+. Researchers found some responding clones in pre-infection memory, a sign that cross-reactive memory joined.

This clonotype was seen a handful of times. Antigen specificity is unknown. Each CDR3 protein is one row after TCRdb ran MiXCR on the 5' RACE reads. The data hold about 250,000 distinct CDR3 sequences, with 15% observed a single time. The material sequenced was PBMCs or a T cell subset sorted from them (not recorded which). This TCR derives from an adult woman who had mild COVID-19 (a few samples of this study predate the infection). Cell type and time point are not known.

The CDR3 sequence: CASSPLVLGNTEAFF. In nucleotides, the CDR3 is TGTGCCAGCAGTCCCTTAGTGTTAGGGAACACTGAAGCTTTCTTT. The rearrangement joins TRBV12-3 or TRBV12-4 to TRBJ1-1; no firm D call. This CDR3 spans 15 amino acids. Trimming shortened V by 5 bases and J by 1 base, and 14 bases separated the two germline ends.